These 13 T cell receptor beta chains were sequenced from one sample in a study of post-analysis software for immune sequencing data. TCR beta libraries were prepared from cDNA with unique molecular identifiers. Each CDR3 protein gets one entry after TCRdb re-called the PCR reads with MiXCR. The repertoire holds 150,000 to 200,000 distinct CDR3 sequences, with approximately 31% as singletons. These receptors lack a known antigen. Study-wide points: In patients, about five TRBV segments were more frequent than in controls, with TRBV5-6, TRBV5-1 and TRBV20-1 among them.

Sequencing input: blood. The receptors originated from a girl aged 10-17 years with multiple sclerosis.

This clonotype was observed many times. The chain has TRBV12-3 or TRBV12-4 and TRBJ2-3; possibly TRBD1 for D (7 bases). The CDR3 is made up of 14 amino acids. Trimming pared 3 bases from V and 6 bases from J, leaving 13 bases between. CDR3 loop: CASSFGGGSDTQYF. The CDR3 DNA reads as TGTGCCAGCAGTTTTGGAGGGGGCAGCGATACGCAGTATTTT.

This chain links TRBV4-1 with TRBJ2-1; D remains unclear. V shed 0 bases and J shed 8 bases, with 11 bases lying between them. This CDR3 is 14 amino acids long. The germline V gene encodes CDR1 MGHRA and CDR2 YSYEKL. The CDR3 nucleotides are TGCGCCAGCAGCCAAGATCCTGCACCCGATGAGCAGTTCTTC. Translated, it gives CASSQDPAPDEQFF.

This clonotype was found many times. This chain uses TRBV6-1 with TRBJ2-7; 10 bases line up with TRBD2. The CDR3 loop spans 16 amino acids. Looked up from germline, CDR1 is MNHNS and CDR2 is SASEGT. The ends lost 7 bases at V and 1 base at J; junction bases unmatched: 10. The CDR3 spells CASKSGSSGRSYEQYF. The CDR3 DNA is TGTGCCAGCAAGAGCGGAAGTAGCGGGAGGTCCTACGAGCAGTACTTC.

This clonotype was seen many times. This sequence joins TRBV5-1 and TRBJ1-5; no definite D call. This CDR3 contains 13 residues. Germline values: CDR1 SGHRS, CDR2 YFSETQ. The germline V and J ends were trimmed by 0 bases and 3 bases, with 4 bases remaining between them. The CDR3 protein is CASSLDLNQPQHF. Here the CDR3 DNA reads TGCGCCAGCAGCTTGGACCTCAATCAGCCCCAGCATTTT.

This clonotype came up a few times. The chain joins TRBV20-1 to TRBJ2-5; TRBD1 matches 7 bases. Germline lookup yields CDR1 DFQATT and CDR2 SNEGSKA (reference sequence). Trimming took 4 bases from V and 0 from J; bases not matched to a gene: 8. The CDR3 spans 15 residues. This CDR3 is CSANPQGTYQETQYF. CDR3 nucleotide sequence: TGCAGTGCTAACCCACAGGGGACGTACCAAGAGACCCAGTACTTC.

This clonotype was observed many times. The chain combines TRBV20-1 with TRBJ2-7; D is unclear. Trimming stripped 0 bases from V and 3 bases from J, with 12 bases between. The length of the CDR3 is 14 residues. Looked up from germline, CDR1 is DFQATT and CDR2 is SNEGSKA (reference sequence). CDR3 nucleotides: TGCAGTGCTAGAGATTCGGTGCATGGCTACGAGCAGTACTTC. It is translated as CSARDSVHGYEQYF.

This clonotype has more than one count but fewer than ten. The chain joins TRBV19 to TRBJ1-5; D is uncertain. Germline CDR1 and CDR2: LNHDA and SQIVND (reference sequence). V lost 6 bases, J lost 2 bases, and 14 bases lay in between. This CDR3 comprises 15 residues. CDR3 amino acids: CASRSQSVGNQPQHF. DNA of the CDR3: TGTGCCAGTAGATCTCAAAGTGTGGGCAATCAGCCCCAGCATTTT. Complete variable domain (other parts from reference TRBV19 and TRBJ1-5): DGGITQSPKYLFRKEGQNVTLSCEQNLNHDAMYWYRQDPGQGLRLIYYSQIVNDFQKGDIAEGYSVSREKKESFPLTVTSAQKNPTAFYLCASRSQSVGNQPQHFGDGTRLSIL.

This clonotype was detected ten times or more. The genes are TRBV4-1 and TRBJ2-7, with no clear D. This CDR3 contains 15 residues. Germline CDR1 is MGHRA and CDR2 is YSYEKL. The V gene lost 0 bases and the J gene lost 1 base, with 10 bases spanning the gap. As DNA, the CDR3 is TGCGCCAGCAGCCAAGAGAGCAGCCAGTCCTACGAGCAGTACTTC. Translation gives CASSQESSQSYEQYF.

About this clonotype: One junction end disagrees with the germline gene, perhaps due to a read error. The chain joins TRBV4-1 to TRBJ1-2; 7 bases agree with TRBD1. The germline CDR1 and CDR2 sequences are MGHRA and YSYEKL. The CDR3 loop spans 15 amino acids. The CDR3 sequence is CANSQGRGRKIGYTF. CDR3 DNA: TGCGCCAACAGCCAAGGTAGGGGGCGGAAGATTGGCTACACCTTC.

This clonotype was counted ten times or more. This chain links TRBV5-6 with TRBJ2-7; a possible D gene is TRBD1 (6 bases). Deletions cut 2 bases from V and 2 bases from J, with 14 bases between. CDR3 length equals 15 residues. Germline lookup yields CDR1 SGHDT and CDR2 YYEEEE. The chain's CDR3 is CASSFWGTSPYEQYF. DNA for the CDR3: TGTGCCAGCAGCTTTTGGGGGACAAGCCCCTACGAGCAGTACTTC.

This clonotype appeared a single time. J is TRBJ1-2 and V is TRBV5-1; perhaps TRBD1 as D (6 bases). Looked up from germline, CDR1 is SGHRS and CDR2 is YFSETQ. The CDR3 totals 12 residues. Trimming removed 3 bases at V and 5 bases at J, with 8 bases between. CDR3 protein: CASSSDRYGYTF. For the CDR3, the DNA is TGCGCCAGCAGCTCGGACAGATATGGCTACACCTTC.

On this clonotype: A much larger clone differs by one base, so this may be a read error. This sequence joins TRBV6-5 and TRBJ1-2, with 8 bases aligning to TRBD1. Germline CDR1 MNHEY, CDR2 SVGAGI. This CDR3 spans 12 amino acids. The CDR3 bases are TGTGTCAGCAGAGGACAGGGCGCTGGCTACACCTTC. Translation: CVSRGQGAGYTF.

This clonotype came up many times. V usage is TRBV5-6 and J usage is TRBJ1-5; D remains ambiguous. The V end lost 0 bases, the J end lost 4 bases, and 11 bases lay between the germline ends. The CDR3 loop spans 15 amino acids. The germline gives CDR1 SGHDT, CDR2 YYEEEE. The CDR3 DNA reads as TGTGCCAGCAGCTTGGGGACGGGTTTGAATCAGCCCCAGCATTTT. The encoded protein is CASSLGTGLNQPQHF.